Reported below is one T cell receptor beta chain. The antigen is undetermined. This record comes from a study of cytomegalovirus exposure and HLA in healthy donors. Method: immunoSEQ multiplex PCR; TCRdb's copy keeps in-frame clones and lacks some. Of about 110,000 clones detected, approximately 94% appear once; the ten largest clones hold 0.67%. Broader study findings: In vitro testing confirmed a few CMV-associated chains as specific for CMV antigens. Overall, approximately 180 TCR beta chains were annotated as cytomegalovirus-associated.

The donors were part of the validation cohort, which consisted of under 150 subjects and was separate from the first cohort of hundreds of subjects. J lost 4 bases, V lost 4 bases, and 4 bases had no gene match. This CDR3 contains 14 residues. Germline V gene sequence: CDR1 SGHRS, CDR2 YFSETQ. The V gene is TRBV5-1, the J gene TRBJ2-1; 8 bases align to TRBD2. The TCR originated in a woman between 18 and 29 years old in good health and CMV-seronegative. Material: PBMCs. CDR3 region: CASSSERGYNEQFF. The CDR3 DNA reads TGCGCCAGCAGCAGTGAGCGGGGGTACAATGAGCAGTTCTTC. Variable domain in full (rest from reference TRBV5-1 and TRBJ2-1): KAGVTQTPRYLIKTRGQQVTLSCSPISGHRSVSWYQQTPGQGLQFLFEYFSETQRNKGNFPGRFSGRQFSNSRSEMNVSTLELGDSALYLCASSSERGYNEQFFGPGTRLTVL.